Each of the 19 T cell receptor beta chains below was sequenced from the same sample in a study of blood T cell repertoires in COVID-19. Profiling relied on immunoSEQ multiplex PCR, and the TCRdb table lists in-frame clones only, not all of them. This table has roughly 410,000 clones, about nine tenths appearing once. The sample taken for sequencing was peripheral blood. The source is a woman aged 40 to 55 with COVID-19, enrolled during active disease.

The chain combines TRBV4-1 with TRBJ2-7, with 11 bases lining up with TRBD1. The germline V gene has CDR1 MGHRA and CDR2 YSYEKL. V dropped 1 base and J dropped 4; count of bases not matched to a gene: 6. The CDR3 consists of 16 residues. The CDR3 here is CASSQGRDRGIYEQYF. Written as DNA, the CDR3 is TGCGCCAGCAGCCAAGGTCGGGACAGGGGGATATACGAGCAGTACTTC.

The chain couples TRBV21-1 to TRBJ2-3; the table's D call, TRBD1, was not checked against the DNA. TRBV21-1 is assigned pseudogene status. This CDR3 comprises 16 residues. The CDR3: CASSKRSGSFTDTQYF. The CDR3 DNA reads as TGTGCCAGCAGCAAACGGTCAGGGTCTTTCACAGATACGCAGTATTTT.

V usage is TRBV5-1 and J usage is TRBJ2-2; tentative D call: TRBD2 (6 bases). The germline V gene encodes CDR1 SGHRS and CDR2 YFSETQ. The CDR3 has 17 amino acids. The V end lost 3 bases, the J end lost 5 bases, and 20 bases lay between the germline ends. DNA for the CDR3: TGCGCCAGCAGCTCCGGAAGACTAGGCGGGAAGACCGGGGAGCTGTTTTTT. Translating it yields CASSSGRLGGKTGELFF.

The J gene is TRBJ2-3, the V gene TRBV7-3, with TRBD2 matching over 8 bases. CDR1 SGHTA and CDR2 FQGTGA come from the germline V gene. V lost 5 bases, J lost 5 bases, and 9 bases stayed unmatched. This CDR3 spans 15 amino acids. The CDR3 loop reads CASSQQRGPEDTQYF. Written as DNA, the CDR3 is TGTGCCAGCAGCCAACAGCGGGGGCCGGAAGATACGCAGTATTTT.

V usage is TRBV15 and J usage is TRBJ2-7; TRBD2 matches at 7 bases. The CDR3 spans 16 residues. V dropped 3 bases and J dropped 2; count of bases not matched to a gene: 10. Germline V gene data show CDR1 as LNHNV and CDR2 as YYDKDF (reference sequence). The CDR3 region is CATSRGPRGSAYEQYF. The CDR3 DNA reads TGTGCCACCAGCAGGGGTCCGCGGGGGTCTGCCTACGAGCAGTACTTC.

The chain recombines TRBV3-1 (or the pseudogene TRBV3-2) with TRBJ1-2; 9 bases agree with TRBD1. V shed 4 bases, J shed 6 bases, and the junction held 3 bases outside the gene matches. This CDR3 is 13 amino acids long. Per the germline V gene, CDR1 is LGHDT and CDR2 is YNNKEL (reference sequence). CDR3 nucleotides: TGTGCCAGCAGCCGGGACAGGGCGGATGGCTACACCTTC. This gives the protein CASSRDRADGYTF.

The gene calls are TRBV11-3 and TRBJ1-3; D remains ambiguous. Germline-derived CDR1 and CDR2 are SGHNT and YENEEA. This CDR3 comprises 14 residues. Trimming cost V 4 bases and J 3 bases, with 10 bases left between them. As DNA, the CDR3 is TGTGCCAGCAGCTCCCGGGAGGATGGAAACACCATATATTTT. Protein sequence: CASSSREDGNTIYF.

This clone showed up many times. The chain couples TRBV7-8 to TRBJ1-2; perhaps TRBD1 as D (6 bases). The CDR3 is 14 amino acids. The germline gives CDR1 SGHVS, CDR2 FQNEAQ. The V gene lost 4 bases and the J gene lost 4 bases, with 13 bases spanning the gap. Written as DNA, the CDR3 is TGTGCCAGCAGCTCCCAGGGGCAGATCTATGGCTACACCTTC. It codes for CASSSQGQIYGYTF.

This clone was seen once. DNA of the CDR3: TGTGCCAGCAGTTTACCGGGACAGGGGGTAGTCGGCTACACCTTC. Its translation: CASSLPGQGVVGYTF. V is TRBV28 and J is TRBJ1-2, with 11 nucleotides matching TRBD1. Trimming removed 2 bases from V and 8 bases from J; junction bases left unmatched: 7. The CDR3 covers 15 residues. The V gene's germline CDR1 is MDHEN and CDR2 SYDVKM.

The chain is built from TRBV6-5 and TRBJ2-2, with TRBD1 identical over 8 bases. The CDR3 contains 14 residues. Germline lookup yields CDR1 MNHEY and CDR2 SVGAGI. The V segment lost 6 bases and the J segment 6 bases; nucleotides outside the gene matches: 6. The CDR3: CASRTTGVAGELFF. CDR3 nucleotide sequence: TGTGCCAGCAGGACGACAGGGGTGGCCGGGGAGCTGTTTTTT.

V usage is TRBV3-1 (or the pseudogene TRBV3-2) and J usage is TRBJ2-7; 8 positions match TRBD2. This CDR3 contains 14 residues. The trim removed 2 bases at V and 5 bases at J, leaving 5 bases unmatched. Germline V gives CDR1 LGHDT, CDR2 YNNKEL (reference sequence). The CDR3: CASSQQSGSHEQYF. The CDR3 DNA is TGTGCCAGCAGCCAACAAAGCGGGAGTCACGAGCAGTACTTC.

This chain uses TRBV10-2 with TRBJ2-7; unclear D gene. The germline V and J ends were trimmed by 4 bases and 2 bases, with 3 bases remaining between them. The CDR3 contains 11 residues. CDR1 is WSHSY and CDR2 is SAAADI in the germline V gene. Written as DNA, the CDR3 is TGCGCCAGCAGTGCGGCCTACGAGCAGTACTTC. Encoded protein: CASSAAYEQYF.

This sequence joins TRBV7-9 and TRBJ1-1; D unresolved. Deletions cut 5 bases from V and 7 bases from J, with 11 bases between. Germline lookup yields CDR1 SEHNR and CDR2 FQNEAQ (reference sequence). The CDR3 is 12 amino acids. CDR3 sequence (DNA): TGTGCCAGCAGCGTAGTTCAGTTTGAAGCTTTCTTT. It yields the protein CASSVVQFEAFF.

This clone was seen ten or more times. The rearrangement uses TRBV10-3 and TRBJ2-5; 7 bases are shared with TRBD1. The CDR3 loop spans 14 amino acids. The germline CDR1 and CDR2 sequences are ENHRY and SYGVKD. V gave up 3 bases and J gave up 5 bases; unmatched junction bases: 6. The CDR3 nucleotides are TGTGCCATCAGTGACGCAGGGGGTGCGGAGACCCAGTACTTC. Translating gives CAISDAGGAETQYF.

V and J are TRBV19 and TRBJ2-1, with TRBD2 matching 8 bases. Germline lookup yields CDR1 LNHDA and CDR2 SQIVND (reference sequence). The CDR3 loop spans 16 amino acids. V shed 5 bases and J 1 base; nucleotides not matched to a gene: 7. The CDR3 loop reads CASSWTGTRSYNEQFF. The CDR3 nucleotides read TGTGCCAGTAGTTGGACCGGGACTAGATCCTACAATGAGCAGTTCTTC.

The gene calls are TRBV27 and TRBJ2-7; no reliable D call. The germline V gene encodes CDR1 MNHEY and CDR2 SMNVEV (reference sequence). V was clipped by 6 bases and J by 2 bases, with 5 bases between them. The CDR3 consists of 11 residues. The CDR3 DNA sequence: TGTGCCAGCAGAAATACCTACGAGCAGTACTTC. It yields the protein CASRNTYEQYF.

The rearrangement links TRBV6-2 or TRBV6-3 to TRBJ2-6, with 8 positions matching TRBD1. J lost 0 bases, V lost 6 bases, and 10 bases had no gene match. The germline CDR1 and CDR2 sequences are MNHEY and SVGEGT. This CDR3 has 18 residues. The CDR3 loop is CASSPTGGPSSGANVLTF. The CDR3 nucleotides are TGTGCCAGCAGCCCTACAGGGGGACCTAGCTCTGGGGCCAACGTCCTGACTTTC.

For the CDR3, the DNA is TGTGCCAGCAGTGACGGTCGAGGGTTGGACACTGAAGCTTTCTTT. This sequence encodes CASSDGRGLDTEAFF. The chain joins TRBV6-1 to TRBJ1-1; no clear D gene. The germline gives CDR1 MNHNS, CDR2 SASEGT. V lost 3 bases and J 3 bases, leaving 14 bases between the germline ends. The CDR3 has 15 residues.

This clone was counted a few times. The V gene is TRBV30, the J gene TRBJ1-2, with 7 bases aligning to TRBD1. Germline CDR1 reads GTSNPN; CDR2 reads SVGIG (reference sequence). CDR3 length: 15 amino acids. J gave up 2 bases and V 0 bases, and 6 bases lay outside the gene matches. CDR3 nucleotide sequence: TGTGCCTGGAGTGTACAAAGGGGGCGGAACTATGGCTACACCTTC. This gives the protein CAWSVQRGRNYGYTF.